The clone carrying this T cell receptor beta chain was found many times. Its antigen is still unknown. From RNA transcripts, TCR beta CDR3 regions were amplified. HTBI primers were employed in a first-round RT-PCR of the TCR CDR3. TCRdb ran MiXCR on the multiplex PCR reads and lists one entry per CDR3 protein. The data hold about 260,000 distinct CDR3 sequences, with about a sixth observed a single time. This CDR3 has 12 amino acids. V dropped 1 base and J dropped 5 bases, with 5 bases sitting between them. Subjects with ophthalmopathy showed a Clinical Activity Score no lower than 3, a NOSPECS grade no lower than 4, and a duration shorter than 3 months. Patients showing uncontrolled infection, other autoimmune disease, pregnancy or lactation were ineligible. These data originate in a study of T cells in Graves' hyperthyroidism and ophthalmopathy. The study's findings and limits: Ophthalmopathy prediction by the model preceded onset by a median roughly 6 months.

Sequencing was performed on blood. V is TRBV12-3 or TRBV12-4 and J is TRBJ1-1; D is perhaps TRBD1 (5 bases). The receptor's source is a woman under 30 with Graves' ophthalmopathy. In DNA form, the CDR3 reads TGTGCCAGCAGTTTAGAGGGGACTGAAGCTTTCTTT. Protein sequence: CASSLEGTEAFF.